Following are 27 T cell receptor beta chains from one sample sequenced in a study of regulatory T cells in long-lasting Graves disease (dated by TCRdb to about 2021). Library generation was performed with multiplex PCR. These reads were obtained on an Illumina HiSeq 4000. CDR3 regions were amplified by Arm-PCR with iRepertoire HTBI primers to construct TCR beta libraries. Starting from the raw public reads, TCRdb applied fastp trimming at Q25, assembled clones with MiXCR and retained in-frame beta chains. Rows are combined by CDR3 protein, so each entry shows the most common genes and DNA. The sample yields fewer than 600,000 distinct CDR3 sequences; about 20% were counted once. The ten largest account for about an eighth of the sample. The sample's time point label is to be understood as: persistent/refractory GD, antithyroid drugs over 5 years with positive TRAb. For both TCR sequencing and RNA sequencing, RNA was extracted from PBMCs using TRIzol.

Sequences were derived from peripheral blood mononuclear cells (PBMCs), sampled when the disease was refractory, from a patient treated with antithyroid drugs. The receptors shown here come from a female donor with Graves disease.

This clonotype was found a few times. The chain links TRBV10-3 to TRBJ1-1, with no clear D. The germline V gene encodes CDR1 ENHRY and CDR2 SYGVKD. The CDR3 is made up of 14 amino acids. V shed 3 bases and J shed 1 base, with 9 bases lying between them. The CDR3 DNA is TGTGCCATCAGTGATGCCCAGTCGAACACTGAAGCTTTCTTT. Amino acid sequence: CAISDAQSNTEAFF.

This clonotype was seen many times. The chain joins TRBV28 to TRBJ2-7; D assignment may be TRBD1 or TRBD2 (5 bases each). Germline V gene lookup returns CDR1 MDHEN and CDR2 SYDVKM. V dropped 10 bases and J dropped 6 bases, with 19 bases sitting between them. CDR3 length: 13 amino acids. CDR3 amino acids: CATQTGPTPEQYF. In DNA form, the CDR3 reads TGTGCCACCCAGACGGGACCTACACCCGAGCAGTACTTC.

This clonotype was seen only a few times. This rearrangement joins TRBV9 to TRBJ2-7, with D perhaps matching TRBD1 (6 bases). CDR3 length: 16 residues. Deletions cut 3 bases from V and 3 bases from J, with 19 bases between. Per the germline V gene, CDR1 is SGDLS and CDR2 is YYNGEE. DNA of the CDR3: TGTGCCAGCAGCGGCCCCCCAGGGGTCCCTCTCTACGAGCAGTACTTC. It codes for CASSGPPGVPLYEQYF.

This clonotype was recorded a few times. The chain combines TRBV20-1 with TRBJ2-5; the D gene is possibly TRBD1 (5 bases). Per germline, CDR1 DFQATT and CDR2 SNEGSKA (reference sequence). The CDR3 contains 13 residues. V shed 0 bases and J shed 5 bases, with 10 bases lying between them. The DNA of the CDR3 is TGCAGTGCTAGAGATTTGGGGCTGGAGACCCAGTACTTC. Protein: CSARDLGLETQYF.

This clonotype was seen more than once but under ten times. The chain combines TRBV7-3 with TRBJ2-6, with D unclear. Between the trimmed V and J ends, which lost 2 bases and 0 bases, there was a span of 5 bases. The CDR3 length is 15 residues. Germline values: CDR1 SGHTA, CDR2 FQGTGA. The CDR3 protein is CASSLYHSGANVLTF. The CDR3 nucleotides are TGTGCCAGCAGCTTATACCACTCTGGGGCCAACGTCCTGACTTTC.

This chain links TRBV30 with TRBJ1-2; 9 bases are a match to TRBD1. Germline V gene data show CDR1 as GTSNPN and CDR2 as SVGIG (reference sequence). The CDR3 is 14 amino acids. J gave up 8 bases and V 4 bases, and 11 bases lay outside the gene matches. The CDR3, as DNA: TGTGCCTGGAACCCCGGGACAGGGATTCAAGGCTACACCTTC. Residues: CAWNPGTGIQGYTF.

The J gene is TRBJ1-1, the V gene TRBV18, with D hard to call. Trimming shortened V by 3 bases and J by 6 bases, and 11 bases separated the two germline ends. Germline CDR1 is KGHSH and CDR2 is LQKENI. The CDR3 is 13 residues long. The CDR3 sequence is CASSPSGTAEAFF. In DNA form, the CDR3 reads TGTGCCAGCTCACCCTCAGGAACGGCTGAAGCTTTCTTT.

This sequence joins TRBV12-3 or TRBV12-4 and TRBJ1-5; 8 bases are shared with TRBD1. There are 15 residues in the CDR3. V lost 1 base and J lost 3; bases outside the gene matches: 2. CDR3 sequence (DNA): TGTGCCAGCAGTTTAGGGACAGGGCCCAATCAGCCCCAGCATTTT. It specifies CASSLGTGPNQPQHF.

This clonotype was counted a few times. The CDR3: CASSEGDERNQPQHF. The CDR3 DNA is TGTGCCAGCAGTGAAGGGGACGAGAGGAATCAGCCCCAGCATTTT. V and J are TRBV6-1 and TRBJ1-5, with D possibly matching TRBD1 (5 bases). Germline V gives CDR1 MNHNS, CDR2 SASEGT. Trimming took 1 base from V and 4 from J, leaving 11 bases between them. The CDR3 spans 15 residues.

V usage is TRBV29-1 and J usage is TRBJ1-2; D is unresolved. This CDR3 has 15 residues. Trimming took off 6 bases at V and 8 bases at J, with 25 bases between the two ends. Germline CDR1 and CDR2: SQVTM and ANQGSEA. The CDR3, as DNA: TGCAGCGTGGTAACTGCCCCGATCGTAGGTGGCGGCTACACCTTC. It is translated as CSVVTAPIVGGGYTF. The whole variable domain, filled in from reference TRBV29-1 and TRBJ1-2, reads SAVISQKPSRDICQRGTSLTIQCQVDSQVTMMFWYRQQPGQSLTLIATANQGSEATYESGFVIDKFPISRPNLTFSTLTVSNMSPEDSSIYLCSVVTAPIVGGGYTFGSGTRLTVV.

In this sample, this clonotype turned up many times. J is TRBJ2-7 and V is TRBV6-5; TRBD2 matches 15 bases. Trimming cost V 0 bases and J 7 bases; bases outside gene matches: 16. Germline loops: CDR1 MNHEY, CDR2 SVGAGI. The CDR3 covers 20 residues. CDR3 amino acids: CASSYSLVGLAGGPPWEQYF. CDR3 coding DNA: TGTGCCAGCAGTTACTCGTTAGTCGGACTAGCGGGAGGGCCTCCGTGGGAGCAGTACTTC.

The chain carries TRBV6-1 and TRBJ1-4; no reliable D call. The CDR3 extends over 15 amino acids. With 3 bases removed from V and 5 bases from J, the gap between germline ends came to 13 bases. Germline V gene lookup returns CDR1 MNHNS and CDR2 SASEGT. DNA of the CDR3: TGTGCCAGCAGTGACCCGACGGGAGGAAATGAAAAACTGTTTTTT. It codes for CASSDPTGGNEKLFF.

The chain employs TRBV15 and TRBJ2-7; 8 nucleotides match TRBD2. The germline V gene encodes CDR1 LNHNV and CDR2 YYDKDF (reference sequence). V trimming: 4 bases; J trimming: 1 base; junction bases outside the gene matches: 6. The CDR3 contains 15 residues. The CDR3: CATSTIAGTSYEQYF. The DNA for the CDR3 is TGTGCCACCAGCACCATAGCGGGGACATCCTACGAGCAGTACTTC.

As regards this clonotype: Since a much larger clone is just one base distant, this may be a read error. V usage is TRBV6-2 or TRBV6-3 and J usage is TRBJ2-7; D is perhaps TRBD2 (5 bases). The CDR3 sequence is 15 residues long. The V end was cut by 6 bases, the J end by 1 base, with 16 bases between. CDR1 is MNHEY and CDR2 is SVGEGT in the germline V gene. The chain's CDR3 is CASRAGGVPSYEQYF. For the CDR3, the DNA is TGTGCCAGCAGGGCCGGAGGCGTGCCATCCTACGAGCAGTACTTC.

This clonotype was counted between two and nine times. The chain links TRBV20-1 to TRBJ2-4, with 9 bases matching TRBD1. The CDR3 totals 14 residues. From germline, CDR1 is DFQATT and CDR2 SNEGSKA (reference sequence). V shed 7 bases, J shed 7 bases, and the junction held 11 bases outside the gene matches. CDR3 loop: CSVRQGGFKNIQYF. The CDR3 region has the DNA TGCAGTGTTCGACAGGGGGGGTTTAAGAACATTCAGTACTTC.

The rearrangement joins TRBV29-1 to TRBJ1-2, with 8 bases matching TRBD1. CDR3 length: 14 residues. Per germline, CDR1 SQVTM and CDR2 ANQGSEA. With V trimmed by 3 bases and J by 4 bases, 7 bases remained unmatched. CDR3 in DNA: TGCAGCGTTGACCCCGGACAGGGACCCTATGGCTACACCTTC. This gives the protein CSVDPGQGPYGYTF.

This clonotype was seen a handful of times. The V gene is TRBV28, the J gene TRBJ1-3; 7 positions agree with TRBD1. The germline V gene encodes CDR1 MDHEN and CDR2 SYDVKM. This CDR3 is 15 amino acids long. The J segment lost 2 bases and the V segment lost 4 bases, leaving 5 bases of the junction unmatched. The CDR3 nucleotides read TGTGCCAGCAGTTCCGGGACAGTACCTGGAAACACCATATATTTT. Its translation: CASSSGTVPGNTIYF.

The rearrangement uses TRBV4-1 and TRBJ2-2, with 8 bases lining up with TRBD1. This CDR3 region has 15 residues. V lost 4 bases and J lost 7; bases outside the gene matches: 8. The V gene's germline CDR1 is MGHRA and CDR2 YSYEKL. The CDR3 bases are TGCGCCAGCAGCCGTCAGACAGGGGCGGTCGGGGAGCTGTTTTTT. As protein: CASSRQTGAVGELFF.

In this sample, this clonotype turned up a few times. This chain uses TRBV6-1 with TRBJ1-2; no clear D gene. Deletions cut 3 bases from V and 4 bases from J, with 9 bases between. The CDR3 covers 13 residues. The V gene's germline CDR1 is MNHNS and CDR2 SASEGT. In DNA form, the CDR3 reads TGTGCCAGCAGTGACACAGCCGTCTATGGCTACACCTTC. This translates into CASSDTAVYGYTF.

This clonotype was seen many times. The V gene is TRBV28, the J gene TRBJ1-6; TRBD1 is a possible D gene (6 bases). The CDR3 has 15 amino acids. Germline assignment: CDR1 MDHEN and CDR2 SYDVKM. Trimming shortened V by 6 bases and J by 10 bases, and 19 bases separated the two germline ends. CDR3 protein: CASRELQGTNSPLHF. CDR3 DNA: TGTGCCAGCAGAGAGTTACAGGGAACGAACTCACCCCTCCACTTT.

This clonotype has a handful of counts. The rearrangement links TRBV5-1 to TRBJ1-2; D might be TRBD1 (5 bases). The CDR3 is 17 residues long. Trimming pared 0 bases from V and 0 bases from J, leaving 15 bases between. From germline, CDR1 is SGHRS and CDR2 YFSETQ. Written as DNA, the CDR3 is TGCGCCAGCAGCTTGGCCGGGGGGACCGCTACTAACTATGGCTACACCTTC. Residues: CASSLAGGTATNYGYTF.

This clonotype was counted ten times or more. CDR3 amino acids: CASGATAGIRETQYF. CDR3 in DNA: TGCGCCAGCGGGGCGACGGCAGGCATCCGGGAGACCCAGTACTTC. This chain connects TRBV10-1 to TRBJ2-5; perhaps TRBD1 as D (5 bases). Germline assignment: CDR1 WNHNN and CDR2 SYGVQD (reference sequence). V lost 8 bases to trimming and J lost 5 bases, with 21 bases between them. CDR3 length: 15 residues.

The V call is TRBV19, the J call TRBJ1-5; D unclear. Germline lookup yields CDR1 LNHDA and CDR2 SQIVND (reference sequence). The CDR3 has 12 amino acids. The V end was cut by 4 bases, the J end by 5 bases, with 6 bases between. The CDR3 sequence is CASSREYQPQHF. As DNA, the CDR3 is TGTGCCAGTAGTAGAGAATATCAGCCCCAGCATTTT.

This clonotype was seen ten or more times. The V call is TRBV27, the J call TRBJ2-5, with 12 bases matching TRBD2. This CDR3 region has 17 residues. The V gene end was trimmed by 6 bases and the J gene end by 4 bases; junction bases not matched to a gene: 12. Germline V CDR1 and CDR2: MNHEY, SMNVEV (reference sequence). CDR3 residues: CASSRNRLAGVRETQYF. For the CDR3, the DNA is TGTGCCAGCAGCAGAAACCGACTAGCGGGGGTACGAGAGACCCAGTACTTC.

This sequence joins TRBV6-2 or TRBV6-3 and TRBJ1-5; D possibly corresponds to TRBD1 (6 bases). V lost 8 bases, J lost 6 bases, and 23 bases lay in between. The V gene's germline CDR1 is MNHEY and CDR2 SVGEGT. The CDR3 spans 16 residues. In DNA form, the CDR3 reads TGTGCCAGCGGTAATATAGGGGGGGGACCTGGTCAGCCCCAGCATTTT. It translates to CASGNIGGGPGQPQHF.

V usage is TRBV5-4 and J usage is TRBJ2-7, with 7 bases fitting TRBD1. The germline CDR1 and CDR2 sequences are SGHNT and YYREEE (reference sequence). J lost 5 bases, V lost 0 bases, and 5 bases had no gene match. CDR3 length equals 14 residues. CDR3 DNA sequence: TGTGCCAGCAGCTTGGCGACAGGGACCAACGAGCAGTACTTC. It encodes CASSLATGTNEQYF.

This rearrangement joins TRBV6-1 to TRBJ2-1; 8 bases agree with TRBD2. CDR1 and CDR2 from the germline V gene are MNHNS and SASEGT. The CDR3 is 14 residues long. The J segment lost 6 bases and the V segment lost 5 bases, leaving 6 bases of the junction unmatched. CDR3 DNA sequence: TGTGCCAGCAGTCTCCGGACTAGCACCAATGAGCAGTTCTTC. This sequence encodes CASSLRTSTNEQFF.